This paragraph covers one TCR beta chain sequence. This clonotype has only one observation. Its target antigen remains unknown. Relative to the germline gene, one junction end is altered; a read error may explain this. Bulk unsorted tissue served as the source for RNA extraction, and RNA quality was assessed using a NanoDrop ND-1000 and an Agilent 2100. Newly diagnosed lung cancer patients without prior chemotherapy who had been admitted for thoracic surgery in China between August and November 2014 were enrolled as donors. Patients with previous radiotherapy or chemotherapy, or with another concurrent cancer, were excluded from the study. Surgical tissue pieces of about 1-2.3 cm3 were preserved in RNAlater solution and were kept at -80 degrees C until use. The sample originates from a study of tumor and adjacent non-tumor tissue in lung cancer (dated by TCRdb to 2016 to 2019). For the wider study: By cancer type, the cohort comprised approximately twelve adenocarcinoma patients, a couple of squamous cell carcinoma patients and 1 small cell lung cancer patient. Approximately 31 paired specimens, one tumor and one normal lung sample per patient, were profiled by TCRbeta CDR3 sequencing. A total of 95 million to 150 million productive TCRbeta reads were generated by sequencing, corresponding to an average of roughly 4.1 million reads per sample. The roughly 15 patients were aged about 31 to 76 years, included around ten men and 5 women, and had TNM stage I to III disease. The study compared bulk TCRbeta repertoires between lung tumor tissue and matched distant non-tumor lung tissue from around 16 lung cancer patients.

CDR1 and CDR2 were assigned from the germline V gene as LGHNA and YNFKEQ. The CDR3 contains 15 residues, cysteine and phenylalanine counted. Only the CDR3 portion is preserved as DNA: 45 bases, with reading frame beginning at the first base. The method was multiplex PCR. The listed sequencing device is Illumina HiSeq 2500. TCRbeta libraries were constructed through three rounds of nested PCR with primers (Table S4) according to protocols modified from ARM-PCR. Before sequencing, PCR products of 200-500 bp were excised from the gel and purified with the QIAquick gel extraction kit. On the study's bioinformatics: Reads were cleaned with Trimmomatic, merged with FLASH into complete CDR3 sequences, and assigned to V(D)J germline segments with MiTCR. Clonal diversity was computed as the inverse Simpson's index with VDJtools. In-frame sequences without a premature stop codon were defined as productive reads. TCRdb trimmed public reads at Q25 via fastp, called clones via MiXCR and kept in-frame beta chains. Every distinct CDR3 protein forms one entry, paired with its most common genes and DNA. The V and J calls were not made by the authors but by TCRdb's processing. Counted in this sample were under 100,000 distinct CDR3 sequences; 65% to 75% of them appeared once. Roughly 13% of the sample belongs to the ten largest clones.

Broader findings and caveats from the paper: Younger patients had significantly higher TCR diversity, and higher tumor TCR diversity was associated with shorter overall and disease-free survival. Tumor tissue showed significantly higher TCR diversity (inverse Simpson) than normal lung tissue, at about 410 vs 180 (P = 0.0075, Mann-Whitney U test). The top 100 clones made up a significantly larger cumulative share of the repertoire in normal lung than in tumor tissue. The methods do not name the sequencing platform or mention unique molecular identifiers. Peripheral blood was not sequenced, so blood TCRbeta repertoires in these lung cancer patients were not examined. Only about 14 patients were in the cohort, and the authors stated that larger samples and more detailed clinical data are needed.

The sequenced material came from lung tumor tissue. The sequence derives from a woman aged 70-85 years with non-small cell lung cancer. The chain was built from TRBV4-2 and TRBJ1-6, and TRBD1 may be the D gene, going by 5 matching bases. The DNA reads TGTACCAGCTGCCAAGATGTCCGGGGGTCTTCACACCTCCACTTT. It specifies CTSCQDVRGSSHLHF.